This TCR beta chain was found in a study of blood T cell repertoires in COVID-19. Overall study: The study drew acute and convalescent COVID-19 samples from the United States, Italy and Spain. In each case, the material was cDNA or gDNA derived from T cells, B-cell-depleted T cells, or PBMCs.

This clone has a single count. Seattle enrolled patients during active infection and tracked them longitudinally. The CDR3 extends over 14 amino acids. From germline, CDR1 is KGHDR and CDR2 SFDVKD. The ends were cut back, 2 bases at V and 3 bases at J, with 7 bases in the middle. Authors' analysis steps: Nucleated cell counts were estimated from reference gene primer amplification. Repertoires were generated with immunoSEQ multiplex PCR, while TCRdb's copy carries only in-frame clones and drops some. V and J calls and clone size are as listed in that table; D and trimming were resolved from the DNA. Here the sample spans about 170,000 clones, roughly 90% being singletons.

Sequencing used peripheral blood. V and J are TRBV24-1 and TRBJ1-5; no reliable D call. This TCR was recovered from a woman aged 55-75 years with COVID-19, enrolled during active disease. The CDR3 DNA reads as TGTGCCACCAGTGATTGGGCAGTCAATCAGCCCCAGCATTTT. It encodes CATSDWAVNQPQHF.